What follows are 23 T cell receptor beta chains derived from one specimen sequenced in a study of blood T cell repertoires in COVID-19 (dated by TCRdb to the early 2020s). Receptor amplification or capture employed the immunoSEQ multiplex PCR assay. The table was pulled from immuneACCESS by TCRdb, which kept in-frame rearrangements only. Such tables lose some clones; where checked, under half of the loss comes from unresolved V genes, and the rest has no known cause. The sample has 55,000 to 70,000 clones on record, about 91% of them singletons. Of the sample, about 7% is held by the ten largest clones. Specimen: peripheral blood. The origin of the receptors is a man in his forties with COVID-19, enrolled during active disease.

The chain joins TRBV10-1 to TRBJ2-7; 7 bases are shared with TRBD2. This CDR3 has 15 amino acids. Germline V gene sequence: CDR1 WNHNN, CDR2 SYGVQD (reference sequence). V gave up 0 bases and J gave up 7 bases; unmatched junction bases: 9. CDR3 DNA: TGCGCCAGCAGTGAGTCGCCCAGCGGGGTGGGAGAGCAGTACTTC. Translated, it gives CASSESPSGVGEQYF.

The chain employs TRBV9 and TRBJ1-5, with D perhaps matching TRBD1 (6 bases). The CDR3 has 14 amino acids. V was pared by 3 bases and J by 0 bases, with 7 bases between. CDR1 and CDR2 (germline): SGDLS, YYNGEE. Here the CDR3 DNA reads TGTGCCAGCAGCGGGGGGCCTAGCAATCAGCCCCAGCATTTT. Translation: CASSGGPSNQPQHF.

This clone has only a few counts. The rearrangement joins TRBV27 to TRBJ2-7; 10 bases agree with TRBD1. CDR1 is MNHEY, CDR2 SMNVEV, per germline (reference sequence). With V trimmed by 4 bases and J by 2 bases, 11 bases remained unmatched. The CDR3 consists of 17 residues. CDR3 coding DNA: TGTGCCAGCAGTTACCAAATGGGTGGACAGGGGGCCTACGAGCAGTACTTC. This gives the protein CASSYQMGGQGAYEQYF.

This sequence joins TRBV2 and TRBJ2-3; TRBD1 matches 8 bases. The ends lost 3 bases at V and 6 bases at J; junction bases unmatched: 8. Germline CDR1 and CDR2: SNHLY and FYNNEI. This CDR3 region has 15 residues. The CDR3 spells CASSDGDRRGDTQYF. The CDR3, as DNA: TGTGCCAGCAGTGATGGGGACAGGAGGGGGGATACGCAGTATTTT.

The chain employs TRBV2 and TRBJ1-6; 8 bases agree with TRBD1. The CDR3 sequence is 14 residues long. The ends lost 1 base at V and 7 bases at J; junction bases unmatched: 0. Germline CDR1 is SNHLY and CDR2 is FYNNEI. CDR3 sequence (DNA): TGTGCCAGCAGTGAAGGACAGGGGAATTCACCCCTCCACTTT. Translated: CASSEGQGNSPLHF.

This chain links TRBV21-1 with TRBJ2-7; TRBD1, the D gene given by the table, was not confirmed from the DNA. TRBV21-1 is listed as a pseudogene. This CDR3 is 14 amino acids long. This CDR3 is CASSLGQVYYEQYF. Written as DNA, the CDR3 is TGTGCCAGCAGCTTGGGGCAAGTCTACTACGAGCAGTACTTC.

The chain employs TRBV30 and TRBJ1-2, with a tentative D call TRBD1 (6 bases). Germline CDR1 GTSNPN, CDR2 SVGIG (reference sequence). This CDR3 is 13 amino acids long. Trimming pared 4 bases from V and 8 bases from J, leaving 17 bases between. Here the CDR3 DNA reads TGTGCCTGGACCCCCGTGGGGGCGGAGGGCTACACCTTC. This gives the protein CAWTPVGAEGYTF.

V is TRBV19 and J is TRBJ1-2, with 9 bases lining up with TRBD1. This CDR3 region has 14 residues. The germline gives CDR1 LNHDA, CDR2 SQIVND (reference sequence). Trimming took 5 bases from V and 7 from J; bases not matched to a gene: 8. For the CDR3, the DNA is TGTGCCAGTAGTCTACAGGGGGCGCAGGGTGGCTACACCTTC. Protein product: CASSLQGAQGGYTF.

The J gene is TRBJ2-3, the V gene TRBV5-6, with D perhaps matching TRBD2 (5 bases). CDR1 is SGHDT and CDR2 is YYEEEE in the germline V gene. V lost 5 bases to trimming and J lost 0 bases, with 16 bases between them. This CDR3 contains 16 residues. This CDR3 is CASSYRGLASTDTQYF. CDR3 nucleotides: TGTGCCAGCAGTTATCGCGGCCTAGCTAGCACAGATACGCAGTATTTT.

DNA for the CDR3: TGTGCCAGCAGCCAAGACCGAGGGGGTCCCTTAGGCGTCGAGCAGTACTTC. Its protein product is CASSQDRGGPLGVEQYF. V and J are TRBV14 and TRBJ2-7, with TRBD1 as a possible D gene (6 bases). The CDR3 covers 17 residues. The germline V and J ends were trimmed by 0 bases and 6 bases, with 21 bases remaining between them. CDR1 is SGHDN, CDR2 FVKESK, per germline.

This chain connects TRBV12-5 to TRBJ2-1; 9 positions agree with TRBD1. V trimming: 3 bases; J trimming: 5 bases; junction bases outside the gene matches: 8. The CDR3 contains 16 residues. Germline V gene lookup returns CDR1 LGHNT and CDR2 FRNRAP. The CDR3 sequence is CASGFYPGQGNNEQFF. Here the CDR3 DNA reads TGTGCTAGTGGTTTTTACCCGGGACAGGGAAACAATGAGCAGTTCTTC.

The chain carries TRBV20-1 and TRBJ1-2; 8 bases align to TRBD1. Per the germline V gene, CDR1 is DFQATT and CDR2 is SNEGSKA (reference sequence). The trim removed 3 bases at V and 4 bases at J, leaving 7 bases unmatched. The CDR3 consists of 14 residues. The CDR3 spells CSASLLGTGYGYTF. CDR3 coding DNA: TGCAGTGCTAGTTTATTAGGGACAGGCTATGGCTACACCTTC.

V gene TRBV11-2 combines with J gene TRBJ2-6, with D uncertain. The CDR3 consists of 13 residues. Germline CDR1 SGHAT, CDR2 FQNNGV. V lost 6 bases, J lost 2 bases, and 5 bases lay in between. DNA for the CDR3: TGTGCCAGCAGAGAGACTGGGGCCAACGTCCTGACTTTC. Protein product: CASRETGANVLTF.

The gene calls are TRBV28 and TRBJ1-1, with unresolved D. V was trimmed by 5 bases and J by 5 bases, leaving 3 bases between them. Germline V gene data show CDR1 as MDHEN and CDR2 as SYDVKM. CDR3 length: 10 residues. The CDR3 protein is CASSHTEAFF. The CDR3 DNA is TGTGCCAGCAGTCATACTGAAGCTTTCTTT.

This clone has more than one count but fewer than ten. The rearrangement joins TRBV10-2 to TRBJ2-5, with TRBD2 as a possible D gene (6 bases). There are 16 residues in the CDR3. CDR1 WSHSY and CDR2 SAAADI come from the germline V gene. Trimming removed 8 bases at V and 1 base at J, with 20 bases between. Here the CDR3 DNA reads TGCGCCAGCCGGGGAGCCACGGGGGAGCTCCAAGAGACCCAGTACTTC. Encoded protein: CASRGATGELQETQYF.

The CDR3, as DNA: TGTGCCAGCAGTTCGGCTAGCGGGGGCTACGAGCAGTACTTC. It specifies CASSSASGGYEQYF. V usage is TRBV27 and J usage is TRBJ2-7, with 10 bases aligning to TRBD2. Germline trimming cut 4 bases from V and 3 bases from J; bases unmatched to any gene: 3. The CDR3 is 14 amino acids. Germline V gene lookup returns CDR1 MNHEY and CDR2 SMNVEV (reference sequence).

The V and J genes are TRBV14 and TRBJ1-1, with D possibly TRBD1 on 6 matching bases. CDR1 is SGHDN and CDR2 is FVKESK in the germline V gene. Trimming stripped 4 bases from V and 0 bases from J, with 12 bases between. The CDR3 covers 15 residues. CDR3 nucleotides: TGTGCCAGCAGCCTGGAAGGGGGTCTGAACACTGAAGCTTTCTTT. Translating it yields CASSLEGGLNTEAFF.

The rearrangement uses TRBV27 and TRBJ2-1, with a possible D match to TRBD1 (6 bases). V dropped 3 bases and J dropped 10 bases, with 19 bases sitting between them. Looked up from germline, CDR1 is MNHEY and CDR2 is SMNVEV (reference sequence). CDR3 length: 15 residues. The CDR3: CASSFNRAGAREQFF. As DNA, the CDR3 is TGTGCCAGCAGTTTTAATAGGGCAGGGGCACGGGAGCAGTTCTTC.

V and J are TRBV5-1 and TRBJ1-2, with D possibly matching TRBD1 (6 bases). CDR1 is SGHRS, CDR2 YFSETQ, per germline. This CDR3 comprises 14 residues. The V gene lost 5 bases and the J gene lost 4 bases, with 15 bases spanning the gap. Here the CDR3 reads CASSYPGDGYGYTF. The CDR3 coding sequence is TGCGCCAGCAGTTATCCAGGGGACGGCTATGGCTACACCTTC.

The V gene is TRBV9, the J gene TRBJ2-1; TRBD2 aligns across 10 bases. Looked up from germline, CDR1 is SGDLS and CDR2 is YYNGEE. After removal of 4 bases from V and 4 bases from J, the junction contained 5 bases not matched to a gene. This CDR3 region has 15 residues. In nucleotides, the CDR3 is TGTGCCAGCAGCCTTACTAGCGGGAATTACAATGAGCAGTTCTTC. This codes for CASSLTSGNYNEQFF.

V gene TRBV1 combines with J gene TRBJ2-1; the table names TRBD2, a call not compared with the DNA. TRBV1 has pseudogene status. The length of the CDR3 is 16 residues. CDR3 sequence: CTSSHNLAGLYNEQFF. The CDR3 nucleotides read TGCACCAGCAGCCATAATCTAGCGGGTTTGTACAATGAGCAGTTCTTC.

DNA of the CDR3: TGCGCCAGCAGCTTAGGGACAGGGGATCAGCCCCAGCATTTT. Translated, it gives CASSLGTGDQPQHF. The chain carries TRBV5-1 and TRBJ1-5, with 10 positions matching TRBD1. CDR3 length: 14 residues. The ends lost 2 bases at V and 5 bases at J; junction bases unmatched: 1. From germline, CDR1 is SGHRS and CDR2 YFSETQ. Full variable domain (outside the CDR3, taken from reference TRBV5-1 and TRBJ1-5): KAGVTQTPRYLIKTRGQQVTLSCSPISGHRSVSWYQQTPGQGLQFLFEYFSETQRNKGNFPGRFSGRQFSNSRSEMNVSTLELGDSALYLCASSLGTGDQPQHFGDGTRLSIL.

The chain joins TRBV7-9 to TRBJ1-1, with D uncertain. Trimming cost V 5 bases and J 5 bases, with 15 bases left between them. Germline V lookup: CDR1 SEHNR, CDR2 FQNEAQ (reference sequence). The CDR3 runs 14 residues. The CDR3 nucleotides read TGTGCCAGCAGCACGTTTGAGGACTGGACTGAAGCTTTCTTT. Amino acid sequence: CASSTFEDWTEAFF.